Listed here are 18 T cell receptor beta chains from one sample, sequenced in a study of OX40 agonist ivuxolimab in advanced cancers. The table came from immunoSEQ multiplex PCR; TCRdb's copy has only in-frame clones and leaves some out. Of some 57,000 clones in the sample, approximately 84% are singletons; the top ten hold roughly 1.2%. The sequencing used CD4+ or CD8+ T cells sorted from blood, collected in a trial of the OX40 agonist ivuxolimab. These receptors all stem from an adult with an advanced solid tumor such as melanoma, head and neck, liver or kidney cancer.

A few counts support this clone. V gene TRBV7-9 combines with J gene TRBJ1-2; D not certain. The germline CDR1 and CDR2 sequences are SEHNR and FQNEAQ (reference sequence). V lost 1 base and J 1 base, leaving 7 bases between the germline ends. The CDR3 sequence is 14 residues long. CDR3 loop: CASSLDEGNYGYTF. CDR3 DNA: TGTGCCAGCAGCTTAGATGAGGGTAACTATGGCTACACCTTC.

J is TRBJ2-7 and V is TRBV10-2; maybe TRBD2 (6 bases). The V end lost 4 bases, the J end lost 0 bases, and 10 bases lay between the germline ends. This CDR3 is built from 14 residues. Germline CDR1 is WSHSY and CDR2 is SAAADI. The chain's CDR3 is CASSVIADSYEQYF. Written as DNA, the CDR3 is TGCGCCAGCAGTGTAATAGCGGACTCCTACGAGCAGTACTTC.

This sequence joins TRBV2 and TRBJ1-1; 10 bases map to TRBD1. The germline V gene has CDR1 SNHLY and CDR2 FYNNEI. Germline trimming cut 10 bases from V and 0 bases from J; bases unmatched to any gene: 5. CDR3 length: 14 residues. CDR3 in DNA: TGTGCCAACAGACAGGGGGCTATGAACACTGAAGCTTTCTTT. Protein product: CANRQGAMNTEAFF.

This clone appeared once. The chain joins TRBV28 to TRBJ1-2; D gene uncertain. This CDR3 is built from 13 residues. The V and J ends lost 6 bases and 4 bases respectively, with 12 bases between them. CDR1 is MDHEN and CDR2 is SYDVKM in the germline V gene. The CDR3, as DNA: TGTGCCAGCAGCCGGCTTTCATCCTATGGCTACACCTTC. Protein sequence: CASSRLSSYGYTF.

The rearrangement links TRBV28 to TRBJ2-3; no firm D call. Germline V lookup: CDR1 MDHEN, CDR2 SYDVKM. The CDR3 runs 12 residues. V was trimmed by 5 bases and J by 6 bases, leaving 9 bases between them. The CDR3 reads CASSPGSDTQYF. CDR3 sequence (DNA): TGTGCCAGCAGTCCGGGCTCGGATACGCAGTATTTT.

The V gene is TRBV5-4, the J gene TRBJ1-5; a possible D gene is TRBD1 (5 bases). CDR1 is SGHNT, CDR2 YYREEE, per germline (reference sequence). The ends were cut back, 3 bases at V and 2 bases at J, with 12 bases in the middle. There are 15 residues in the CDR3. The CDR3 is CASSYGDSRNQPQHF. For the CDR3, the DNA is TGTGCCAGCAGCTACGGGGACTCCCGCAATCAGCCCCAGCATTTT.

This clone was observed a single time. The chain employs TRBV29-1 and TRBJ2-7; D may be TRBD1 or TRBD2 (5 bases each). CDR1 and CDR2 (germline): SQVTM, ANQGSEA. Deletions cut 7 bases from V and 2 bases from J, with 12 bases between. The CDR3 length is 12 residues. Here the CDR3 reads CSARGPAYEQYF. CDR3 nucleotide sequence: TGCAGCGCCCGGGGCCCGGCCTACGAGCAGTACTTC.

CDR3 in amino acids: CASSRVQGAWGYTF. In nucleotides, the CDR3 is TGTGCCAGCAGTAGAGTACAGGGGGCGTGGGGCTACACCTTC. The chain carries TRBV27 and TRBJ1-2; 9 bases align to TRBD1. There are 14 residues in the CDR3. CDR1 and CDR2 (germline): MNHEY, SMNVEV (reference sequence). V was clipped by 5 bases and J by 8 bases; unmatched bases: 9.

The rearrangement uses TRBV4-2 and TRBJ1-2; D gene ambiguous. This CDR3 spans 16 amino acids. The germline gives CDR1 LGHNA, CDR2 YNFKEQ. V gave up 1 base and J gave up 2 bases, with 14 bases separating them. The CDR3 sequence: CASSQVDLEGNYGYTF. The CDR3 coding sequence is TGTGCCAGCAGCCAAGTCGATTTGGAGGGAAACTATGGCTACACCTTC.

This clone was recorded a few times. The chain carries TRBV2 and TRBJ2-7; TRBD1 aligns across 11 bases. The germline V gene has CDR1 SNHLY and CDR2 FYNNEI. V lost 9 bases and J lost 7; bases outside the gene matches: 8. This CDR3 spans 13 amino acids. CDR3 sequence: CASARDRGGEQYF. The CDR3 DNA is TGTGCCAGTGCCCGGGACAGGGGGGGAGAGCAGTACTTC.

This chain connects TRBV27 to TRBJ1-1, with unresolved D. Germline-derived CDR1 and CDR2 are MNHEY and SMNVEV (reference sequence). V was shortened by 2 bases and J by 1 base, with 8 bases between the two germline ends. CDR3 size: 14 residues. The DNA of the CDR3 is TGTGCCAGCAGTTTAGGGAGACAGAACACTGAAGCTTTCTTT. The encoded protein is CASSLGRQNTEAFF.

A remark on this clone: Distinct nucleotide sequences in the sample also encode this CDR3. V and J are TRBV30 and TRBJ2-2, with 10 bases that match TRBD2. V was clipped by 2 bases and J by 3 bases; unmatched bases: 3. Germline CDR1 is GTSNPN and CDR2 is SVGIG (reference sequence). The length of the CDR3 is 15 residues. Here the CDR3 reads CAWSSGRVDTGELFF. Here the CDR3 DNA reads TGTGCCTGGAGTAGCGGGAGGGTGGACACCGGGGAGCTGTTTTTT. The full variable domain, with the rest looked up from reference TRBV30 and TRBJ2-2, is SQTIHQWPATLVQPVGSPLSLECTVEGTSNPNLYWYRQAAGRGLQLLFYSVGIGQISSEVPQNLSASRPQDRQFILSSKKLLLSDSGFYLCAWSSGRVDTGELFFGEGSRLTVL.

CDR3 DNA: TGTGCCAGTAGTATATCCCAGGGGTCTAGCTCCTACGAGCAGTACTTC. This encodes CASSISQGSSSYEQYF. The rearrangement links TRBV19 to TRBJ2-7; possible D gene TRBD1, 6 bases. Germline V lookup: CDR1 LNHDA, CDR2 SQIVND (reference sequence). V shed 2 bases and J shed 0 bases, with 14 bases lying between them. This CDR3 region has 16 residues.

The chain employs TRBV11-2 and TRBJ2-7; D perhaps matches TRBD2 (7 bases). The CDR3 is 13 amino acids. V was cut by 1 base and J by 9 bases, with 13 bases left in between. Looked up from germline, CDR1 is SGHAT and CDR2 is FQNNGV. DNA of the CDR3: TGTGCCAGCAGCTTAGTTTCGGGGGGCGGGCAGTACTTC. Translated: CASSLVSGGGQYF.

This clone has a handful of counts. Other DNA sequences of this sample code for an identical CDR3. The rearrangement links TRBV7-8 to TRBJ1-5; D ambiguous. Between the trimmed V and J ends, which lost 3 bases and 1 base, there was a span of 4 bases. CDR3 length: 13 amino acids. Germline V lookup: CDR1 SGHVS, CDR2 FQNEAQ. DNA for the CDR3: TGTGCCAGCAGCTTCCAGAGCAATCAGCCCCAGCATTTT. Protein sequence: CASSFQSNQPQHF.

The gene calls are TRBV28 and TRBJ1-1; 7 bases are a match to TRBD1. The junction had 4 bases not matched to a gene; V was cut back by 8 bases and J by 1 base. The CDR3 runs to 13 residues. Germline lookup yields CDR1 MDHEN and CDR2 SYDVKM. The CDR3 DNA is TGTGCCAGCGGGGACAGAGCGAACACTGAAGCTTTCTTT. Residues: CASGDRANTEAFF.

The chain recombines TRBV28 with TRBJ1-3, with D unresolved. The CDR3 loop spans 16 amino acids. V was clipped by 3 bases and J by 2 bases, with 14 bases between them. The germline gives CDR1 MDHEN, CDR2 SYDVKM. CDR3 protein: CASSFYSGGAGNTIYF. The CDR3 DNA sequence: TGTGCCAGCAGTTTTTACAGCGGAGGCGCTGGAAACACCATATATTTT.

The chain couples TRBV19 to TRBJ2-1; D remains ambiguous. Trimming took 3 bases from V and 8 from J, leaving 14 bases between them. The CDR3 is made up of 14 amino acids. Germline V gene lookup returns CDR1 LNHDA and CDR2 SQIVND (reference sequence). For the CDR3, the DNA is TGTGCCAGTAGTATGGCAGGAAGTCAAGATGAGCAGTTCTTC. Translating it yields CASSMAGSQDEQFF.